This passage covers 24 T cell receptor beta chains from one sample sequenced in a study of T cell responses to AZD1222 COVID-19 vaccine. Produced via immunoSEQ multiplex PCR; TCRdb's table is partial and in-frame only. The sample has 180,000 or so clones; over 80% are singletons. Here the sequenced sample was peripheral blood, taken 28 days after the second dose of the MenACWY control vaccine. The receptors were sampled from an adult who received the MenACWY meningococcal vaccine as a control.

J is TRBJ2-1 and V is TRBV30, with no clear D. Trimming took 2 bases from V and 0 from J, leaving 8 bases between them. This CDR3 has 14 amino acids. Germline assignment: CDR1 GTSNPN and CDR2 SVGIG (reference sequence). This CDR3 is CAWSPLSSYNEQFF. CDR3 sequence (DNA): TGTGCCTGGAGTCCGCTGAGCTCCTACAATGAGCAGTTCTTC.

V gene TRBV5-6 combines with J gene TRBJ2-3, with D hard to call. The germline gives CDR1 SGHDT, CDR2 YYEEEE. The CDR3 extends over 16 amino acids. V lost 4 bases to trimming and J lost 2 bases, with 17 bases between them. In nucleotides, the CDR3 is TGTGCCAGCAGCGTCGGACGGCGTCCGTACACAGATACGCAGTATTTT. It yields the protein CASSVGRRPYTDTQYF.

The CDR3 DNA sequence: TGTGCCAGCAGTCCTCAAGGCCGAAAGGAGATTAAAGCTTTCTTT. Translation gives CASSPQGRKEIKAFF. The chain uses TRBV28 and TRBJ1-1; D remains ambiguous. Germline CDR1 reads MDHEN; CDR2 reads SYDVKM. The ends were cut back, 5 bases at V and 9 bases at J, with 22 bases in the middle. The CDR3 totals 15 residues.

J is TRBJ1-2 and V is TRBV7-8; D is unresolved. Germline values: CDR1 SGHVS, CDR2 FQNEAQ. The CDR3 is 14 amino acids. V shed 1 base and J shed 4 bases, with 10 bases lying between them. The CDR3 nucleotides are TGTGCCAGCAGCTTAGTATCTGCTATCTATGGCTACACCTTC. It is translated as CASSLVSAIYGYTF. The full variable domain, rest sourced from reference TRBV7-8 and TRBJ1-2, is GAGVSQSPRYKVAKRGQDVALRCDPISGHVSLFWYQQALGQGPEFLTYFQNEAQLDKSGLPSDRFFAERPEGSVSTLKIQRTQQEDSAVYLCASSLVSAIYGYTFGSGTRLTVV.

The chain has TRBV2 and TRBJ2-5, with D possibly TRBD1 on 6 matching bases. The CDR3 extends over 15 amino acids. Germline CDR1 reads SNHLY; CDR2 reads FYNNEI. V dropped 7 bases and J dropped 5 bases, with 20 bases sitting between them. The CDR3, as DNA: TGTGCCAGCAAGTGGCAGGGGACGGACGTCGAGACCCAGTACTTC. It codes for CASKWQGTDVETQYF.

The CDR3 loop reads CASRDGGAADTQYF. The CDR3 nucleotides are TGTGCCAGTAGAGACGGGGGGGCCGCAGATACGCAGTATTTT. The V call is TRBV19, the J call TRBJ2-3; 8 bases are shared with TRBD2. Trimming cost V 6 bases and J 4 bases; bases outside gene matches: 6. The CDR3 covers 14 residues. The germline gives CDR1 LNHDA, CDR2 SQIVND (reference sequence).

The chain carries TRBV2 and TRBJ1-2; 7 bases agree with TRBD1. Germline loops: CDR1 SNHLY, CDR2 FYNNEI. The CDR3 spans 12 residues. With 6 bases clipped from V and 2 bases from J, the junction kept 0 bases outside the gene matches. This CDR3 is CASRGGNYGYTF. The CDR3 DNA reads TGTGCCAGCAGAGGGGGCAACTATGGCTACACCTTC.

V is TRBV28 and J is TRBJ1-3; 7 nucleotides line up with TRBD1. Trimming at V came to 2 bases and at J to 4 bases, leaving 2 bases not matched to a gene. Germline V gene sequence: CDR1 MDHEN, CDR2 SYDVKM. This CDR3 has 14 amino acids. The CDR3 sequence is CASSLRTGGNTIYF. The CDR3 region has the DNA TGTGCCAGCAGTTTACGGACAGGAGGAAACACCATATATTTT.

The chain joins TRBV6-5 to TRBJ1-6; D ambiguous. Trimming removed 5 bases at V and 2 bases at J, with 7 bases between. Germline V gene data show CDR1 as MNHEY and CDR2 as SVGAGI. This CDR3 spans 14 amino acids. CDR3 sequence: CASSPGPYNSPLHF. Written as DNA, the CDR3 is TGTGCCAGCAGTCCCGGCCCCTATAATTCACCCCTCCACTTT.

The gene calls are TRBV6-5 and TRBJ1-2; TRBD1 aligns across 8 bases. Trimming removed 7 bases from V and 4 bases from J; junction bases left unmatched: 5. CDR3 length: 13 amino acids. Germline values: CDR1 MNHEY, CDR2 SVGAGI. The CDR3 protein is CASNPDRGYGYTF. The CDR3 DNA is TGTGCCAGCAATCCAGACAGGGGCTATGGCTACACCTTC.

This sequence joins TRBV2 and TRBJ2-5; D remains unclear. CDR3 length: 15 residues. Trimming took off 7 bases at V and 2 bases at J, with 17 bases between the two ends. Germline V gene sequence: CDR1 SNHLY, CDR2 FYNNEI. Here the CDR3 reads CASNPPQIGQETQYF. CDR3 nucleotide sequence: TGTGCCAGCAACCCCCCTCAGATTGGGCAAGAGACCCAGTACTTC.

The chain employs TRBV3-1 (or the pseudogene TRBV3-2) and TRBJ2-7; 9 bases line up with TRBD1. Germline V lookup: CDR1 LGHDT, CDR2 YNNKEL (reference sequence). J lost 9 bases, V lost 9 bases, and 15 bases had no gene match. The CDR3 is 14 amino acids. CDR3 amino acids: CASKLGTGKAGQYF. CDR3 in DNA: TGTGCCAGTAAATTAGGGACAGGGAAGGCCGGGCAGTACTTC.

This CDR3 reads CASSLDSGANVLTF. The CDR3 DNA sequence: TGTGCCAGCAGCTTAGATTCGGGGGCCAACGTCCTGACTTTC. V and J are TRBV7-2 and TRBJ2-6; D not resolved. Trimming stripped 1 base from V and 4 bases from J, with 5 bases between. Per the germline V gene, CDR1 is SGHTA and CDR2 is FQGNSA. The CDR3 is 14 amino acids.

This sequence joins TRBV5-1 and TRBJ2-3; TRBD2 is a possible D gene (5 bases). The CDR3 extends over 15 amino acids. Germline CDR1 SGHRS, CDR2 YFSETQ. V shed 5 bases and J shed 4 bases, with 17 bases lying between them. CDR3 nucleotides: TGCGCCAGCAGTTCGGCGGGCCAAGGCGCAGATACGCAGTATTTT. Translated, it gives CASSSAGQGADTQYF.

Here the CDR3 DNA reads TGTGCCACCAGTGATTTGCTCCAAAATGAGCAGTTCTTC. Protein sequence: CATSDLLQNEQFF. The chain combines TRBV24-1 with TRBJ2-1, with D hard to call. V gave up 0 bases and J gave up 7 bases, with 6 bases separating them. This CDR3 region has 13 residues. Germline V lookup: CDR1 KGHDR, CDR2 SFDVKD.

This clone was detected once. J is TRBJ2-7 and V is TRBV6-5, with a tentative D call TRBD1 (6 bases). Germline CDR1 is MNHEY and CDR2 is SVGAGI. The CDR3 runs to 14 residues. V dropped 2 bases and J dropped 1 base, with 9 bases sitting between them. The CDR3 DNA reads as TGTGCCAGCAGTTACACCGGACAGTCCTACGAGCAGTACTTC. It encodes CASSYTGQSYEQYF.

This clone was picked up one time. J is TRBJ2-3 and V is TRBV6-5, with 7 bases aligning to TRBD1. J was trimmed by 4 bases and V by 6 bases; bases with no gene match: 10. CDR1 MNHEY and CDR2 SVGAGI come from the germline V gene. The CDR3 sequence is 15 residues long. CDR3 nucleotide sequence: TGTGCCAGCAGCTGGGACAGCGTATCATCAGATACGCAGTATTTT. Translating gives CASSWDSVSSDTQYF.

The chain carries TRBV27 and TRBJ1-2; D is perhaps TRBD1 (6 bases). The CDR3 contains 15 residues. CDR1 and CDR2 (germline): MNHEY, SMNVEV (reference sequence). The V and J ends lost 2 bases and 4 bases respectively, with 14 bases between them. The CDR3 loop reads CASSLISGGSYGYTF. The CDR3 bases are TGTGCCAGCAGTTTAATTTCTGGGGGCAGCTATGGCTACACCTTC.

For the CDR3, the DNA is TGTGCCAGCAGCTTAGCTGACAGCATGAACACTGAAGCTTTCTTT. This codes for CASSLADSMNTEAFF. The chain couples TRBV5-6 to TRBJ1-1; D possibly corresponds to TRBD1 (5 bases). Germline lookup yields CDR1 SGHDT and CDR2 YYEEEE. CDR3 length equals 15 residues. The V gene lost 2 bases and the J gene lost 0 bases, with 11 bases spanning the gap.

The rearrangement uses TRBV6-5 and TRBJ2-5, with TRBD2 matching over 12 bases. Germline lookup yields CDR1 MNHEY and CDR2 SVGAGI. The CDR3 has 14 amino acids. V lost 2 bases, J lost 11 bases, and 6 bases stayed unmatched. The CDR3 bases are TGTGCCAGCAGTTACGGACTAGCGGGGACAGGACAGTACTTC. Protein product: CASSYGLAGTGQYF.

This chain connects TRBV6-6 to TRBJ1-5, with 9 bases lining up with TRBD1. The CDR3 consists of 13 residues. V gave up 6 bases and J gave up 6 bases; unmatched junction bases: 3. CDR1 MNHNY and CDR2 SVGAGI come from the germline V gene (reference sequence). The CDR3 sequence: CASRTGGAQPQHF. The DNA for the CDR3 is TGTGCCAGCAGGACAGGGGGAGCTCAGCCCCAGCATTTT.

V gene TRBV7-9 combines with J gene TRBJ1-4; the D is unclear. The CDR3 is 15 amino acids. Trimming removed 2 bases from V and 3 bases from J, with 10 bases in between. Germline CDR1 SEHNR, CDR2 FQNEAQ (reference sequence). CDR3 nucleotides: TGTGCCAGCAGCTTACCGGGCAGCCCTAATGAAAAACTGTTTTTT. Amino acids: CASSLPGSPNEKLFF.

The chain is built from TRBV28 and TRBJ1-5, with 11 positions matching TRBD1. Unmatched junction bases numbered 9, after V lost 2 bases and J lost 3 bases. CDR3 size: 18 residues. CDR1 and CDR2 (germline): MDHEN, SYDVKM. The CDR3 DNA reads as TGTGCCAGCAGTTTAATCACCCCGGGACAGGGGGTCAATCAGCCCCAGCATTTT. Protein product: CASSLITPGQGVNQPQHF.

This clone was detected once. V gene TRBV6-5 combines with J gene TRBJ1-5, with D perhaps matching TRBD1 (6 bases). The CDR3 has 14 amino acids. Germline CDR1 MNHEY, CDR2 SVGAGI. The V end lost 4 bases, the J end lost 9 bases, and 16 bases lay between the germline ends. In nucleotides, the CDR3 is TGTGCCAGCAGTTGGACAGCTGGGTCAGGGCCCCAGCATTTT. Encoded protein: CASSWTAGSGPQHF.